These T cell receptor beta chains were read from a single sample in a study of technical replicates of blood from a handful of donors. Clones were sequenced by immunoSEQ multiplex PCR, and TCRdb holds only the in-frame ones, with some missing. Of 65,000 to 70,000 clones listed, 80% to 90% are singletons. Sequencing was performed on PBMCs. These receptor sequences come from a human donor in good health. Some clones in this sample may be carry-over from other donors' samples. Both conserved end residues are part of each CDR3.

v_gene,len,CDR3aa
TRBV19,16,CASSYRGTNAYNEQFF
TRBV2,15,CASRELGQRNTEAFF
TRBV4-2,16,CASSQEGGQGGNTIYF
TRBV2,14,CASSEGGEGTEAFF
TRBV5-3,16,CARSLVWSYSTDTQYF
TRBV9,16,CASSPSGTLFWGEQFF
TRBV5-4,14,CASSPGGLGNTIYF
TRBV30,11,CAWSPRDTQYF
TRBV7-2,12,CASSSRNGELFF
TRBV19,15,CASSPLAGKAGELFF
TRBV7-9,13,CASIVDPPSEAFF
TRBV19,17,CASSEIGAGLSRNEQFF
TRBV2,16,CASSEATRVNTGELFF
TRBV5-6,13,CASSPGRNYEQYF
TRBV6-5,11,CASSRGTEAFF
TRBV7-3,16,CASSLGFGTGGNEQYF
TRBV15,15,CATSPLPGQVYEQYF
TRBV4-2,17,CASSQEKSGRGAGELFF
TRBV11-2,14,CASSRTGTGEKLFF
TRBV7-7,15,CASSLGTSVEETQYF
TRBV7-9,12,CASSSHQGEQYF
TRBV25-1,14,CASSAGMFNQPQHF
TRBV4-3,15,CASSQDYQGGDEQFF
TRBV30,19,CAWSEAGRGLPLSSYEQYF
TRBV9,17,CASSIGVGGSGANVLTF
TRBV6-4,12,CASSDQGNPQFF
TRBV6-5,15,CASSYSVRGTYEQYF
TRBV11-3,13,CASSQTPGSEAFF
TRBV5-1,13,CASSADSTYGYTF
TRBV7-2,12,CASSRTGRGYTF
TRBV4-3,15,CASSQNSGGTDTQYF
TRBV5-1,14,CASSFTGGYNEQFF
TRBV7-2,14,CASSLELGNYEQYF
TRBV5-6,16,CASSLVGGGRAGELFF
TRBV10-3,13,CAITGRENTEAFF
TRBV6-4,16,CASRATAAASNYGYTF
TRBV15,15,CATSSGQSSNQPQHF
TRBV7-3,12,CASSSTGNTIYF
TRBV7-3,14,CASSYTGWTDTQYF
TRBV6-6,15,CASSYAGQTHYGYTF
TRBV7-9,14,CASSFSGSNEKLFF